Below, 17 T cell receptor beta chains from the same sample are listed, as sequenced in a study of OX40 agonist ivuxolimab in advanced cancers. Library preparation employed the immunoSEQ multiplex PCR assay. Held by TCRdb, this immuneACCESS table contains in-frame sequences only and omits some clones. Under half of the omission traces to an unresolved V gene where checked; the cause of the rest is unknown. The sample contains about 69,000 clones, around 90% of them found a single time. 2.5% to 3% of the sample rests with the top ten. Sample: CD4+ or CD8+ T cells sorted from blood, taken in a trial of the OX40 agonist ivuxolimab. These receptors all come from an adult with an advanced solid tumor such as melanoma, head and neck, liver or kidney cancer.

This sequence joins TRBV5-4 and TRBJ2-3, with no clear D. CDR3 length: 16 amino acids. The V end was cut by 4 bases, the J end by 6 bases, with 21 bases between. Germline assignment: CDR1 SGHNT and CDR2 YYREEE (reference sequence). CDR3 protein: CASSQGSGGLTDTQYF. Written as DNA, the CDR3 is TGTGCCAGCAGCCAAGGGTCCGGCGGCCTCACCGATACGCAGTATTTT.

The chain joins TRBV6-1 to TRBJ2-5, with 13 bases identical to TRBD2. This CDR3 is built from 16 residues. Germline assignment: CDR1 MNHNS and CDR2 SASEGT. The ends lost 3 bases at V and 1 base at J; junction bases unmatched: 2. The CDR3 protein is CASSEGLAGFQETQYF. In nucleotides, the CDR3 is TGTGCCAGCAGTGAGGGACTAGCGGGGTTCCAAGAGACCCAGTACTTC.

The rearrangement joins TRBV5-5 to TRBJ2-1; D could derive from TRBD1 or TRBD2 (5 bases each). With 1 base removed from V and 10 bases from J, the gap between germline ends came to 12 bases. The CDR3 is made up of 13 amino acids. Germline lookup yields CDR1 SGHKS and CDR2 YYEKEE (reference sequence). This CDR3 reads CASSLFLRGEQFF. In DNA, the CDR3 is TGTGCCAGCAGCTTGTTTCTGAGGGGAGAGCAGTTCTTC.

The count of this clone is one. This chain links TRBV19 with TRBJ2-1; possibly TRBD2 for D (6 bases). This CDR3 region has 11 residues. V was shortened by 4 bases and J by 12 bases, with 10 bases between the two germline ends. Germline values: CDR1 LNHDA, CDR2 SQIVND (reference sequence). The CDR3 loop is CASSTTGGQFF. The CDR3 DNA is TGTGCCAGTAGTACAACCGGGGGGCAGTTCTTC. Complete variable domain (other parts from reference TRBV19 and TRBJ2-1): DGGITQSPKYLFRKEGQNVTLSCEQNLNHDAMYWYRQDPGQGLRLIYYSQIVNDFQKGDIAEGYSVSREKKESFPLTVTSAQKNPTAFYLCASSTTGGQFFGPGTRLTVL.

The chain links TRBV19 to TRBJ2-2; TRBD2 might be the D (6 bases). V shed 6 bases and J shed 1 base, with 12 bases lying between them. Germline lookup yields CDR1 LNHDA and CDR2 SQIVND (reference sequence). This CDR3 has 15 amino acids. CDR3 loop: CASSRGSGNTGELFF. The CDR3 nucleotides read TGTGCCAGTAGCCGGGGTAGCGGGAACACCGGGGAGCTGTTTTTT.

This sequence joins TRBV5-4 and TRBJ1-4; a possible D gene is TRBD1 (6 bases). The CDR3 has 14 residues. V lost 4 bases, J lost 6 bases, and 13 bases lay in between. Germline V gives CDR1 SGHNT, CDR2 YYREEE (reference sequence). The CDR3 loop reads CASSQDSPDEKLFF. The CDR3 DNA reads TGTGCCAGCAGCCAGGACAGCCCGGATGAAAAACTGTTTTTT.

Regarding this clone: One end of the junction varies from germline; a read error may be responsible. V gene TRBV4-3 combines with J gene TRBJ2-7; 7 bases match TRBD2. Per the germline V gene, CDR1 is LGHNA and CDR2 is YSLEER. This CDR3 contains 10 residues. CDR3 protein: CASSQGGTNF. CDR3 nucleotide sequence: TGCGCCAGCAGCCAAGGGGGGACTAACTTC.

This chain uses TRBV28 with TRBJ2-1; D not resolved. Between the trimmed V and J ends, which lost 6 bases and 6 bases, there was a span of 15 bases. CDR1 and CDR2 from the germline V gene are MDHEN and SYDVKM. The CDR3 runs 14 residues. For the CDR3, the DNA is TGTGCCAGCAGACGCCCACCACCCGTCAATGAGCAGTTCTTC. Translated: CASRRPPPVNEQFF.

This clone was counted a single time. The chain links TRBV6-5 to TRBJ2-7; a weak D match, TRBD1 (5 bases). Germline CDR1 MNHEY, CDR2 SVGAGI. V was trimmed by 3 bases and J by 4 bases, leaving 13 bases between them. The CDR3 sequence is 14 residues long. The DNA for the CDR3 is TGTGCCAGCAGTTATGGTGGGGCTAGGTACGAGCAGTACTTC. Translated, it gives CASSYGGARYEQYF.

This clone has just one count. The rearrangement links TRBV27 to TRBJ1-1; 7 bases are a match to TRBD1. The germline V gene has CDR1 MNHEY and CDR2 SMNVEV (reference sequence). Trimming took 6 bases from V and 0 from J; bases not matched to a gene: 7. The length of the CDR3 is 15 residues. This chain's CDR3 is CASRTKGALNTEAFF. DNA for the CDR3: TGTGCCAGCAGGACCAAGGGGGCCTTGAACACTGAAGCTTTCTTT.

In its sample, this clone was seen a few times. The chain recombines TRBV10-3 with TRBJ2-2; 7 bases are a match to TRBD1. Per germline, CDR1 ENHRY and CDR2 SYGVKD. The V gene end was trimmed by 8 bases and the J gene end by 0 bases; junction bases not matched to a gene: 3. CDR3 length equals 14 residues. CDR3 amino acids: CAIGDRPNTGELFF. The CDR3 coding sequence is TGTGCCATCGGGGACAGACCGAACACCGGGGAGCTGTTTTTT.

A few counts support this clone. The chain is built from TRBV7-9 and TRBJ2-7, with a tentative D call TRBD1 (5 bases). The germline V gene has CDR1 SEHNR and CDR2 FQNEAQ (reference sequence). With 7 bases removed from V and 0 bases from J, the gap between germline ends came to 16 bases. This CDR3 is built from 15 residues. The CDR3 here is CASNLGGASSYEQYF. The CDR3 coding sequence is TGTGCCAGCAACCTTGGTGGGGCCAGCTCCTACGAGCAGTACTTC.

The chain employs TRBV5-1 and TRBJ2-5, with D maybe TRBD1 (6 bases). Trimming removed 5 bases from V and 2 bases from J, with 10 bases in between. There are 13 residues in the CDR3. Germline CDR1 is SGHRS and CDR2 is YFSETQ. CDR3: CASRGQRQETQYF. CDR3 DNA: TGCGCCAGCAGAGGACAGCGGCAAGAGACCCAGTACTTC.

This rearrangement joins TRBV27 to TRBJ2-5; 14 bases fit TRBD2. CDR3 size: 16 residues. V lost 6 bases to trimming and J lost 7 bases; unmatched junction nucleotides: 10. CDR1 MNHEY and CDR2 SMNVEV come from the germline V gene (reference sequence). The CDR3 DNA follows: TGTGCCAGCAGCCTGAAGGGACTAGCGGGAGTAGGGACCCAGTACTTC. This translates into CASSLKGLAGVGTQYF.

This rearrangement joins TRBV7-9 to TRBJ2-3; D is undetermined. CDR3 length: 15 residues. Germline-derived CDR1 and CDR2 are SEHNR and FQNEAQ (reference sequence). Between the trimmed V and J ends, which lost 1 base and 2 bases, there was a span of 10 bases. Here the CDR3 reads CASSLVSSSTDTQYF. The CDR3, as DNA: TGTGCCAGCAGCTTAGTTTCCAGCTCCACAGATACGCAGTATTTT. The full variable domain, rest sourced from reference TRBV7-9 and TRBJ2-3, is DTGVSQNPRHKITKRGQNVTFRCDPISEHNRLYWYRQTLGQGPEFLTYFQNEAQLEKSRLLSDRFSAERPKGSFSTLEIQRTEQGDSAMYLCASSLVSSSTDTQYFGPGTRLTVL.

The chain combines TRBV7-9 with TRBJ2-6, with a tentative D call TRBD2 (5 bases). CDR3 size: 14 residues. Germline CDR1 and CDR2: SEHNR and FQNEAQ (reference sequence). Trimming removed 7 bases from V and 4 bases from J, with 11 bases in between. The CDR3 coding sequence is TGTGCCAGCACTAGACTATCCGGGGCCAACGTCCTGACTTTC. It encodes CASTRLSGANVLTF. The full variable domain, completed using reference TRBV7-9 and TRBJ2-6, is DTGVSQNPRHKITKRGQNVTFRCDPISEHNRLYWYRQTLGQGPEFLTYFQNEAQLEKSRLLSDRFSAERPKGSFSTLEIQRTEQGDSAMYLCASTRLSGANVLTFGAGSRLTVL.

This chain connects TRBV4-1 to TRBJ1-4; tentative D call: TRBD1 (6 bases). Between the trimmed V and J ends, which lost 2 bases and 3 bases, there was a span of 16 bases. Germline V gene sequence: CDR1 MGHRA, CDR2 YSYEKL. This CDR3 contains 17 residues. CDR3 in amino acids: CASSQTGSRLANEKLFF. CDR3 in DNA: TGCGCCAGCAGCCAAACAGGGTCCAGGCTGGCTAATGAAAAACTGTTTTTT.